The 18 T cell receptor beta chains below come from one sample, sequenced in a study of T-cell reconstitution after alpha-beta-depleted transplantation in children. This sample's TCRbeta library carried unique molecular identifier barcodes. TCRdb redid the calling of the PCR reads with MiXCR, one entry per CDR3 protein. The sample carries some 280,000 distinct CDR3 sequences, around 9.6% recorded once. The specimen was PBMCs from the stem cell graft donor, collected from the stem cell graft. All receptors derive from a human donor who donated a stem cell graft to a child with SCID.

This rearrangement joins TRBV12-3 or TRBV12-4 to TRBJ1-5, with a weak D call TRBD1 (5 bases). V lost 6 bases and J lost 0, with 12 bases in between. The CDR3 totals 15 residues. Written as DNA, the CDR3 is TGTGCCAGCAGACAGACAGTGAATAGCAATCAGCCCCAGCATTTT. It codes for CASRQTVNSNQPQHF.

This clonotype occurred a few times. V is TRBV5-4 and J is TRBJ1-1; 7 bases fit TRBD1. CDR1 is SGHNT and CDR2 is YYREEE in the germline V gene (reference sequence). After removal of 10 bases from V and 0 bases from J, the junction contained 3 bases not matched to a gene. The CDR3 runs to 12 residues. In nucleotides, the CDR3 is TGTGCCGGACAGGACCTGAACACTGAAGCTTTCTTT. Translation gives CAGQDLNTEAFF.

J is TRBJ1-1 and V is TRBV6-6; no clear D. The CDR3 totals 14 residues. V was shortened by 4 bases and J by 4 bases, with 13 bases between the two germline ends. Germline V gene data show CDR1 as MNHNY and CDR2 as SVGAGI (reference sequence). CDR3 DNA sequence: TGTGCCAGCAGTTCTAGGGTGAGGAGCACTGAAGCTTTCTTT. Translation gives CASSSRVRSTEAFF.

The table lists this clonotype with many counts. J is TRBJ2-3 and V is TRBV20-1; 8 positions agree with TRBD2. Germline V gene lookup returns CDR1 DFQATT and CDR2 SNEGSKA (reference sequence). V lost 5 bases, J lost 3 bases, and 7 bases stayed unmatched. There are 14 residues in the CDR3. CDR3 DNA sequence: TGCAGTGCTCCACCCGGGGGGGCAACAGATACGCAGTATTTT. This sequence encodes CSAPPGGATDTQYF.

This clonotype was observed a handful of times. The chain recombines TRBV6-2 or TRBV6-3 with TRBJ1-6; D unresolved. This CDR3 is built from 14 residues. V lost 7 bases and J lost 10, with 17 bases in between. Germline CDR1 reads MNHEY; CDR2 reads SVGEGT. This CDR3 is CASNIGYTGSPLHF. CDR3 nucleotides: TGTGCCAGCAATATAGGGTATACGGGGTCACCCCTCCACTTT.

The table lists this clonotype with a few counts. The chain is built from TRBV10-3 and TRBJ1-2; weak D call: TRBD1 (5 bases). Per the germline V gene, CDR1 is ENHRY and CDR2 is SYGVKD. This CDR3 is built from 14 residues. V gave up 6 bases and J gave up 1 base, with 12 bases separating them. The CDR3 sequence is CAISQTDNNYGYTF. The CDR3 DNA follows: TGTGCCATCAGCCAGACAGATAATAACTATGGCTACACCTTC.

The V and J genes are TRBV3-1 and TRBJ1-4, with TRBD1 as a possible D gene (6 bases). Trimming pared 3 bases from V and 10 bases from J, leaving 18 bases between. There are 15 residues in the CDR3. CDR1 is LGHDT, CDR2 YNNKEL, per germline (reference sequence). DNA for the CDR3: TGTGCCAGCAGCCAGGGGGCCGGTAGACATGGAAAACTGTTTTTT. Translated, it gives CASSQGAGRHGKLFF.

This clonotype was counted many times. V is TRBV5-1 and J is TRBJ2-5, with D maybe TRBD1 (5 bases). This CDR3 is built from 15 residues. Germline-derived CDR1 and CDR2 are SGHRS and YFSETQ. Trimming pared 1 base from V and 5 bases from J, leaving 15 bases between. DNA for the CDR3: TGCGCCAGCAGCTTGTCTCCCCAAAAGGGGGAGACCCAGTACTTC. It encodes CASSLSPQKGETQYF. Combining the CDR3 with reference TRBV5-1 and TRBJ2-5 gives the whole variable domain KAGVTQTPRYLIKTRGQQVTLSCSPISGHRSVSWYQQTPGQGLQFLFEYFSETQRNKGNFPGRFSGRQFSNSRSEMNVSTLELGDSALYLCASSLSPQKGETQYFGPGTRLLVL.

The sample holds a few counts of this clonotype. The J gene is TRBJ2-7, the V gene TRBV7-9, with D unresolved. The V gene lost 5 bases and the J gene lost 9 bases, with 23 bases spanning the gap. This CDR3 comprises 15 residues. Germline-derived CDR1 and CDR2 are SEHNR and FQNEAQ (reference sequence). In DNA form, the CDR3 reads TGTGCCAGCAGCCCGGGTACAGTCCTCACCTTTGGGCAGTACTTC. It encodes CASSPGTVLTFGQYF.

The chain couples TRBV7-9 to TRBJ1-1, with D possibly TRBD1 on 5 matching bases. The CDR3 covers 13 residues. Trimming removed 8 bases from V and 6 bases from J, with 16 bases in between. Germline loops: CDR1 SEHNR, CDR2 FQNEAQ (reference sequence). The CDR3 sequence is CASPSGGAPEAFF. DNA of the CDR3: TGTGCCAGCCCGTCGGGGGGAGCCCCTGAAGCTTTCTTT.

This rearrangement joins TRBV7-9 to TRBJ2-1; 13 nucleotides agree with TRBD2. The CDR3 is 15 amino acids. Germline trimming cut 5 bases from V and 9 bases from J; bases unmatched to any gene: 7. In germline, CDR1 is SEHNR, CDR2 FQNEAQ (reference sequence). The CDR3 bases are TGTGCCAGCAGCGTTACTAGCGGGGGGGTTTCTGAGCAGTTCTTC. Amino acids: CASSVTSGGVSEQFF.

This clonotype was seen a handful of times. The CDR3 DNA sequence: TGCAGTGCTAACCGGGGGCCCGGGGAGCTGTTTTTT. Translating it yields CSANRGPGELFF. V gene TRBV20-1 combines with J gene TRBJ2-2, with D perhaps being TRBD1 or TRBD2 (6 bases each). The CDR3 contains 12 residues. In germline, CDR1 is DFQATT, CDR2 SNEGSKA (reference sequence). Trimming left V 4 bases short and J 6 bases short, with 9 bases between.

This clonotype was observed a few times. CDR3 region: CAISERQGPYYGYTF. The CDR3 DNA follows: TGTGCCATCAGTGAGCGACAGGGGCCATACTATGGCTACACCTTC. V and J are TRBV10-3 and TRBJ1-2, with 8 bases identical to TRBD1. V was clipped by 2 bases and J by 3 bases; unmatched bases: 5. From germline, CDR1 is ENHRY and CDR2 SYGVKD. The CDR3 is 15 amino acids.

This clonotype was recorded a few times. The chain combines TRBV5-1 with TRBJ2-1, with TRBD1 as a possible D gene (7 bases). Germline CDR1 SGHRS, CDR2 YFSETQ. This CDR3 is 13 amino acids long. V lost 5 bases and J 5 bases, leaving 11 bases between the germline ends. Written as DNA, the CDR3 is TGCGCCAGCAGGGCCAGGGGGGACAATGAGCAGTTCTTC. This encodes CASRARGDNEQFF.

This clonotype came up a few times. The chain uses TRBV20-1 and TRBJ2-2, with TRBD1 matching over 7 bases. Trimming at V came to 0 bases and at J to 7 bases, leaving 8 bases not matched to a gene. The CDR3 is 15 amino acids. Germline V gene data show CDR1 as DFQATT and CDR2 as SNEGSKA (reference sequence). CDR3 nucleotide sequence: TGCAGTGCTAGAGATCGCGAGGGGGCTTTCGGGGAGCTGTTTTTT. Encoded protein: CSARDREGAFGELFF.

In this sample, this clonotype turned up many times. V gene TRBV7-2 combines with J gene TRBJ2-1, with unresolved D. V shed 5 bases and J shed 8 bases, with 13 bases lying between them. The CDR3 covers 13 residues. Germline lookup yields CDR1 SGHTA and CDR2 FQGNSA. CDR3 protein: CASSLNLVDEQFF. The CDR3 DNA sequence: TGTGCCAGCAGCCTGAATTTAGTTGATGAGCAGTTCTTC.

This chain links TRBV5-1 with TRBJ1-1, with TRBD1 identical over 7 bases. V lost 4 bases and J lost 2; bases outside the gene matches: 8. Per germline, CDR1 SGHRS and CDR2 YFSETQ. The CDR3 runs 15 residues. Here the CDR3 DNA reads TGCGCCAGCAGCATCGGGACAGTAAGCAACACTGAAGCTTTCTTT. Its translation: CASSIGTVSNTEAFF.

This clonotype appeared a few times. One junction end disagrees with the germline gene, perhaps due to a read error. As DNA, the CDR3 is TGTGCCAGCAGTCTAGCGCGAGGCACCGGGGAGCTGTTTTTT. Its protein product is CASSLARGTGELFF. This chain links TRBV12-3 or TRBV12-4 with TRBJ2-2; tentatively, D is TRBD2 (6 bases). This CDR3 is built from 14 residues.